Below, 7 T cell receptor beta chains from the same sample are listed, as sequenced in a study of molecular identifiers for immune sequencing clone quantification. From the PCR reads, TCRdb called clonotypes with MiXCR, one entry per CDR3 protein. The sample shows 250,000 to 400,000 distinct CDR3 sequences, over 20% of them seen only once. Sequencing used naive CD8+ T cells from blood, with Jurkat cell RNA spiked in. As to subset: FACS-sorted CD8+CD4-CCR7+CD45RA+ naive T cells. The source of these receptors is a human donor in good health. Some libraries in this study had Jurkat cell RNA spiked in.

The chain joins TRBV18 to TRBJ2-1; D remains unclear. Trimming removed 5 bases from V and 4 bases from J, with 18 bases in between. CDR3 length: 16 amino acids. Germline V lookup: CDR1 KGHSH, CDR2 LQKENI. The CDR3 loop is CASSTGPPSRYNEQFF. In nucleotides, the CDR3 is TGTGCCAGCTCAACCGGACCACCCTCTAGGTACAATGAGCAGTTCTTC.

A few counts support this clonotype. The V gene is TRBV13, the J gene TRBJ2-5; D gene ambiguous. Germline V gene sequence: CDR1 PRHDT, CDR2 FYEKMQ (reference sequence). The CDR3 covers 12 residues. The V gene lost 0 bases and the J gene lost 4 bases, with 3 bases spanning the gap. The CDR3 nucleotides read TGTGCCAGCAGCTTAGGAGTAGAGACCCAGTACTTC. Translated: CASSLGVETQYF.

The genes are TRBV4-3 and TRBJ2-1, with D possibly TRBD1 on 5 matching bases. The CDR3 loop spans 15 amino acids. Trimming took 0 bases from V and 12 from J, leaving 18 bases between them. Germline CDR1 reads LGHNA; CDR2 reads YSLEER. Here the CDR3 reads CASSQDRSQGHGQFF. Here the CDR3 DNA reads TGCGCCAGCAGCCAAGATCGTTCTCAGGGCCATGGGCAGTTCTTC.

This clonotype was seen ten or more times. The gene calls are TRBV4-3 and TRBJ1-2; D gene ambiguous. Germline-derived CDR1 and CDR2 are LGHNA and YSLEER. The CDR3 contains 18 residues. Trimming removed 0 bases from V and 4 bases from J, with 21 bases in between. CDR3 nucleotides: TGCGCCAGCAGCCAAGATGTACCGAGCCAGGACCTTGGCTATGGCTACACCTTC. Translation gives CASSQDVPSQDLGYGYTF.

This clonotype occurred many times. The chain combines TRBV12-3 or TRBV12-4 with TRBJ2-3; tentatively, D is TRBD2 (5 bases). V lost 1 base and J lost 5, with 10 bases in between. This CDR3 spans 14 amino acids. This CDR3 is CASSLVSRVDTQYF. The CDR3 DNA reads as TGTGCCAGCAGTTTAGTTTCGAGGGTAGATACGCAGTATTTT.

As for this clonotype: Given the absence of the conserved phenylalanine or tryptophan at the CDR3 end, a read error is likely. This chain links TRBV7-9 with TRBJ2-3, with D maybe TRBD1 (6 bases). V lost 2 bases and J lost 2, with 17 bases in between. CDR3 length: 17 residues. Per the germline V gene, CDR1 is SEHNR and CDR2 is FQNEAQ (reference sequence). The DNA of the CDR3 is TGTGCCAGCAGCTTAATCCAGGGGAGAGAGGACACAGATACGCAGTATTCT. Residues: CASSLIQGREDTDTQYS.

At least ten counts were recorded for this clonotype. This rearrangement joins TRBV7-2 to TRBJ1-3; D gene unclear. V was trimmed by 1 base and J by 0 bases, leaving 10 bases between them. This CDR3 region has 16 residues. CDR1 is SGHTA, CDR2 FQGNSA, per germline. The CDR3 nucleotides read TGTGCCAGCAGCTTAGTAGGGTTCGGCTCTGGAAACACCATATATTTT. It translates to CASSLVGFGSGNTIYF.